This T cell receptor (beta chain) was captured in a study of T cells after yellow fever vaccination (dated by TCRdb to between 2018 and 2021). Some background on the complete study: Libraries from fractions with low cell numbers were prepared with the SMART-Seq v4 Ultra Low Input RNA kit. Bulk TCR alpha and beta repertoires were sequenced longitudinally to track T-cell clones before and after primary and booster YFV17D yellow fever vaccination. Two healthy male donors, one aged 18 to 29 and one aged 30 to 39 years, were included in the cohort. Blood was drawn at multiple timepoints before and after primary and secondary immunization, with bulk PBMC replicates and cell subsets isolated.

According to the study, the label for this sample's treatment or condition signals: live attenuated yellow fever vaccine strain. A standard Ficoll-Paque protocol was used to isolate PBMCs from peripheral blood. Dynabeads CD4 and CD8 positive selection kits were used to isolate CD4 and CD8 T-cell fractions. TriZol was used to extract RNA from bulk PBMCs, from CD4 and CD8 fractions, and from dextramer-positive and dextramer-negative fractions. Overall study results and their limits: A small fraction of clonotypes showed up in both the CD4 and CD8 compartments, probably as a result of convergent recombination. Because only a couple of donors were included in the study, the extent to which the findings can be generalized is limited. Most clones expanded after primary vaccination were re-detected after the booster (96% of CD4 and around 88% of CD8), suggesting broad memory maintenance. Compared with the primary T-cell response, the secondary T-cell response was faster but weaker, reaching its peak on day 5 rather than on day 15. Because abundant contaminating clonotypes from the bulk population could be contained in FACS-sorted repertoires, computational filtering was required.

Sequencing used an Illumina NovaSeq 6000. TCR cDNA was synthesized by 5'RACE template switching, through which a universal primer site and unique molecular identifiers were introduced. Priming of cDNA synthesis was performed from both the TCR alpha and TCR beta constant segments. Libraries were amplified in two PCR steps, with sample barcodes and sequencing adapters added in the second step. Sequencing of libraries was done on Illumina HiSeq 2500 (2x100 bp) or NovaSeq (2x150 bp). The authors processed their data as follows. Reads were demultiplexed and collapsed into UMI consensus sequences with MIGEC, and V(D)J alignment was performed with MiXCR. Using edgeR on replicate PBMC samples, clonotypes were called vaccine-responding if FDR was below 0.01 and the log2 fold change was above 5 up to day 15. CD4 or CD8 identity was assigned to each bulk clonotype according to whether the clonotype was present at higher abundance in the sequenced CD4 repertoire or the sequenced CD8 repertoire. In-frame beta chains were kept once TCRdb had trimmed the public reads at Q25 with fastp and called clones with MiXCR. CDR3 protein sequences are deduplicated, and each keeps its most common genes and DNA. The V and J calls and clone size come from TCRdb's table, not from the authors' own analysis. In all, the sample holds some 260,000 distinct CDR3 sequences, and about 5.2% of those were seen once. The ten largest account for about 3.5% of the sample.

CDR1 and CDR2 were assigned from the germline V gene as MNHEY and SVGAGI. Here V drops 0 bases and J drops 2 bases, and the junction holds 2 bases not matched to any gene. The CDR3 has 15 amino acids, counting the end cysteine and phenylalanine. The sequence is cut down to CDR3 DNA, 45 bases in frame from base 1. This clonotype was counted between two and nine times. It has no known antigen specificity. It has no much larger one-base neighbor in the sample; base qualities were not kept. This clonotype was obtained from a man younger than 35 who received the YFV17D yellow fever vaccine. The chain joins TRBV6-5 to TRBJ2-7; TRBD1 lines up with 9 middle nucleotides. The sequences come from CD4+ T cells sorted from PBMCs, collected on the day of the yellow fever booster vaccination. The CDR3 protein: CASSYSGQGAYEQYF. The nucleotide sequence reads TGTGCCAGCAGTTACTCGGGACAGGGAGCCTACGAGCAGTACTTC.